This TCR beta chain comes out of a study of graft-versus-host responses after intestinal transplantation. Overall study context: The recipients all started with anti-thymocyte globulin induction and then took tacrolimus and steroids for roughly three years.

Clones were sequenced by immunoSEQ multiplex PCR, and TCRdb holds only the in-frame ones, with some missing. The sample shows about 120,000 clones, about nine tenths of them seen only once. CDR1 and CDR2 from the germline V gene are SGHRS and YFSETQ. This CDR3 spans 12 amino acids. Trimming left V 8 bases short and J 4 bases short, with 10 bases between. Study results and caveats: Recipient-marrow GvH clones were detected, some having first appeared in ileum or blood. GvH clone levels peaked in circulation, and this peak was associated with early post-transplant HvG declines.

This clone came up once. What it binds is unknown. Sequencing used unstimulated CD4+ T cells sorted from spleen or lymph node cells, obtained before intestinal transplant. The genes are TRBV5-1 and TRBJ2-1; D uncertain. This receptor was obtained from a human donor who received an intestinal transplant. The CDR3 DNA reads TGCGCCAGTTTATCCTTGTACAATGAGCAGTTCTTC. It specifies CASLSLYNEQFF.